This is a list of T cell receptor beta chains from one sample in a study of shared clonotypes between healthy human individuals. The repertoire was sequenced with immunoSEQ multiplex PCR; TCRdb's copy has only in-frame clones and lacks some. The sample lists some 480,000 clones, around three quarters seen once, with about 12% in the top ten. Sequences were obtained from PBMCs. The source is a woman in her 40s in good health. Some clones in this sample may be carry-over from other donors' samples. The CDR3 runs from the conserved cysteine through the conserved F or W. Each record gives: J gene, V gene, D gene, clone size, CDR3 protein, CDR3 DNA. D genes are given only for firm matches. Expanded clones get a size class; other rows say once, few or many, or leave the size out.

TRBJ1-1,TRBV10-1,-,once,CASRVGRETEAFF,TGCGCCAGTAGAGTGGGCAGGGAAACTGAAGCTTTCTTT
TRBJ2-1,TRBV5-1,TRBD2,few,CASSYIAGGNNEQFF,TGCGCCAGCAGCTATATAGCGGGGGGGAACAATGAGCAGTTCTTC
TRBJ2-7,TRBV28,TRBD2,-,CASSPGGGRAREQYF,TGTGCCAGCAGTCCGGGGGGCGGGAGGGCTCGCGAGCAGTACTTC
TRBJ1-5,TRBV18,-,few,CASSPDSNQPQHF,TGTGCCAGCTCACCGGACAGCAATCAGCCCCAGCATTTT
TRBJ2-1,TRBV28,-,-,CASSLINTKQFF,TGTGCCAGCAGTTTAATAAATACTAAGCAGTTCTTC
TRBJ2-1,TRBV28,TRBD2,once,CASSFSRETRQFF,TGTGCCAGCAGTTTCTCGCGGGAGACCCGGCAGTTCTTC
TRBJ2-2,TRBV15,TRBD2,-,CATREGLAGTGELFF,TGTGCCACCAGGGAGGGACTAGCGGGCACCGGGGAGCTGTTTTTT
TRBJ2-7,TRBV5-4,TRBD1,-,CASSTGQNYEQYF,TGTGCCAGCAGCACGGGACAGAACTACGAGCAGTACTTC
TRBJ1-4,TRBV7-7,-,-,CASSLQPYEKLFF,TGTGCTAGCAGCTTGCAGCCCTATGAAAAACTGTTTTTT
TRBJ2-3,TRBV7-3,-,-,CASSQKSGTSTDTQYF,TGTGCCAGCAGCCAAAAATCGGGAACTTCCACAGATACGCAGTATTTT
TRBJ2-4,TRBV11-2,-,-,CASSPGTLMVIQYF,TGTGCCAGCAGCCCCGGGACTCTAATGGTCATTCAGTACTTC
TRBJ1-1,TRBV7-9,-,-,CASSLGEGREAFF,TGTGCCAGCAGCTTAGGGGAGGGACGCGAAGCTTTCTTT
TRBJ2-1,TRBV9,TRBD2,many,CASSVPGGSPGLAGYNEQFF,TGTGCCAGCAGCGTTCCTGGGGGGAGCCCGGGACTAGCGGGATACAATGAGCAGTTCTTC
TRBJ1-4,TRBV6-6,-,-,CASSSTGVATNEKLFF,TGTGCCAGCAGTTCGACAGGAGTTGCCACTAATGAAAAACTGTTTTTT
TRBJ2-2,TRBV28,TRBD2,-,CASSLLLAGETGELFF,TGTGCCAGCAGTTTATTACTAGCGGGAGAAACCGGGGAGCTGTTTTTT
TRBJ2-7,TRBV20-1,-,-,CSASSTYEQYF,TGCAGTGCTAGCAGTACCTACGAGCAGTACTTC
TRBJ2-3,TRBV9,-,-,CASSAIVEDTQYF,TGTGCCAGCAGCGCAATAGTTGAAGATACGCAGTATTTT
TRBJ1-2,TRBV7-3,-,-,CASSSRGGYGYTF,TGTGCCAGCAGCTCCCGGGGCGGCTATGGCTACACCTTC
TRBJ1-1,TRBV29-1,-,-,CSAPTGAVNTEAFF,TGCAGCGCTCCCACGGGAGCGGTGAACACTGAAGCTTTCTTT
TRBJ1-4,TRBV28,-,-,CASTPGGHHATSEKLFF,TGTGCCAGCACCCCGGGGGGACACCATGCAACTAGTGAAAAACTGTTTTTT
TRBJ2-7,TRBV28,-,-,CASMPSLVYEQYF,TGTGCCAGCATGCCCAGTTTGGTCTACGAGCAGTACTTC
TRBJ2-1,TRBV15,-,-,CATSRDGRQRNEQFF,TGTGCCACCAGCAGAGATGGGAGACAGCGGAATGAGCAGTTCTTC
TRBJ2-7,TRBV6-1,-,many,CASSAGGGGAYEQYF,TGTGCCAGCAGTGCGGGGGGCGGAGGGGCCTACGAGCAGTACTTC
TRBJ2-7,TRBV11-3,TRBD2,-,CASSLSSGSAYEQYF,TGTGCCAGCAGCTTATCTAGCGGGAGCGCCTACGAGCAGTACTTC
TRBJ2-2,TRBV28,TRBD2,-,CASRIPGGRKTGELFF,TGTGCCAGCAGAATCCCGGGAGGCCGCAAGACCGGGGAGCTGTTTTTT
TRBJ2-7,TRBV5-1,-,once,CASSVGDSHYEQYF,TGCGCCAGCAGCGTAGGGGACTCTCACTACGAGCAGTACTTC
TRBJ1-2,TRBV15,TRBD1,-,CATSRDEGAFYGYTF,TGTGCCACCAGCAGAGATGAGGGGGCCTTCTATGGCTACACCTTC
TRBJ2-3,TRBV4-3,TRBD2,-,CASSQERGGRALWFSDTQYF,TGCGCCAGCAGCCAAGAGCGAGGCGGGAGGGCCCTCTGGTTTTCAGATACGCAGTATTTT
TRBJ2-1,TRBV19,-,-,CASSEQGEDYNEQFF,TGTGCCAGTAGTGAACAGGGAGAAGACTACAATGAGCAGTTCTTC
TRBJ2-7,TRBV5-1,-,-,CASSLFKGDYEQYF,TGCGCCAGCAGCTTGTTTAAGGGGGACTACGAGCAGTACTTC
TRBJ2-3,TRBV7-2,TRBD2,-,CASSRKTSGRRADTQYF,TGTGCCAGCAGCAGAAAGACTAGCGGGAGAAGGGCAGATACGCAGTATTTT
TRBJ1-5,TRBV27,TRBD1,-,CASSRTGGHNQPQHF,TGTGCCAGCAGTCGGACAGGGGGACACAATCAGCCCCAGCATTTT
TRBJ1-1,TRBV10-3,-,-,CAISDPLIPHRVTEAFF,TGTGCCATCAGTGATCCCTTAATACCGCACAGGGTCACTGAAGCTTTCTTT
TRBJ2-2,TRBV5-6,TRBD2,-,CASSKTSGIAGELFF,TGTGCCAGCAGCAAGACTAGCGGGATTGCCGGGGAGCTGTTTTTT
TRBJ2-5,TRBV19,TRBD1,-,CASGQGLETQYF,TGTGCCAGCGGACAGGGGCTCGAGACCCAGTACTTC
TRBJ2-4,TRBV6-1,-,-,CASSGGGAKNIQYF,TGTGCCAGCAGTGGAGGTGGGGCCAAAAACATTCAGTACTTC
TRBJ1-2,TRBV10-3,-,-,CAISADFNYGYTF,TGTGCCATCAGTGCCGACTTTAACTATGGCTACACCTTC